The T cell receptor beta chain under discussion was sequenced for a study of shared clonotypes between healthy human individuals. Study as a whole: Three plates were used per donor for CD4 naive, three for CD4 memory, two for CD8 naive and one for CD8 memory. Study findings and constraints: Large sequencing depth failed to make sorted-subset sequencing complete, rarefaction showed. Sampling included only blood; tissue repertoires likely differ.

Within Nashville, Tennessee resided all donors, each a Caucasian adult. Libraries were prepared by immunoSEQ multiplex PCR; TCRdb keeps only in-frame clonotypes and omits some of them. The repertoire includes nearly 1 million clones, around 80% of them detected once, and over 1.3% sits in the top ten. The CDR3 has 17 amino acids. The V gene's germline CDR1 is SGHTA and CDR2 FQGNSA. V trimming: 1 base; J trimming: 4 bases; junction bases outside the gene matches: 5. A remark on this clone: Its cognate antigen is unknown.

The TCR comes from a man aged 18 to 29 in good health. The V gene is TRBV7-2, the J gene TRBJ2-5; 14 bases fit TRBD2. Source material: memory CD4+ T cells sorted from blood. Indicated subset: CD45RA-negative fraction. The CDR3 coding sequence is TGTGCCAGCAGCTTAGGGACTAGCGGGGGGCTGGGAGAGACCCAGTACTTC. Residues: CASSLGTSGGLGETQYF. The entire variable domain, with the rest obtained from reference TRBV7-2 and TRBJ2-5, is as follows: GAGVSQSPSNKVTEKGKDVELRCDPISGHTALYWYRQSLGQGLEFLIYFQGNSAPDKSGLPSDRFSAERTGGSVSTLTIQRTQQEDSAVYLCASSLGTSGGLGETQYFGPGTRLLVL.